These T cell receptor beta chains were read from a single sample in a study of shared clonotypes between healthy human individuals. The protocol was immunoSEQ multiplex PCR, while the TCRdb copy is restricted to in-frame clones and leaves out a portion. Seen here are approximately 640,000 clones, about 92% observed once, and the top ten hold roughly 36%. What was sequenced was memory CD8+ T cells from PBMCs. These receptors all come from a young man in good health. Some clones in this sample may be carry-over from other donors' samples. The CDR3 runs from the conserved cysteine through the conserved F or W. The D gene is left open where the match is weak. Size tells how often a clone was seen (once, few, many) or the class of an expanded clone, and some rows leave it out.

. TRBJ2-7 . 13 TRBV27 TGTGCCAGCAGTTTTTCAGGGTCCTACGAGCAGTACTTC CASSFSGSYEQYF
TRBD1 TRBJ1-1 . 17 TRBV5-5 TGTGCCAGCAGCTTGGCCGATTGGACAGGGGTGAACACTGAAGCTTTCTTT CASSLADWTGVNTEAFF
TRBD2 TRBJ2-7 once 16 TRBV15 TGTGCCACCAGCAGCCCTAGGTCTAGCGGGAGGGACGAGCAGTACTTC CATSSPRSSGRDEQYF
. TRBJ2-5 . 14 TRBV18 TGTGCCAGCTCACCGCAGACAGCACAAGAGACCCAGTACTTC CASSPQTAQETQYF
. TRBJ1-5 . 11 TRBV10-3 TGTGCCATTCGGGGGGTTCAGCCCCAGCATTTT CAIRGVQPQHF
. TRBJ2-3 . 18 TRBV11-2 TGTGCCAGCAGCCCCCAGCTCTCGGGGGTGTTCCGCACAGATACGCAGTATTTT CASSPQLSGVFRTDTQYF
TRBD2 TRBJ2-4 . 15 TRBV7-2 TGTGCCAGCAGCTGGCGGGGGAGTTGGTTGAACATTCAGTACTTC CASSWRGSWLNIQYF
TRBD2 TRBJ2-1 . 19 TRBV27 TGTGCCAGCCGCAAGCCGCTCCTCGCCGGGAGGTACTACAATTATGAGCAGTTCTTC CASRKPLLAGRYYNYEQFF
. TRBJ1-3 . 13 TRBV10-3 TGTGCCATCAGGGGGCGGGATGGAAACACCATATATTTT CAIRGRDGNTIYF
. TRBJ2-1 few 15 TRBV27 TGTGCCAGCAGTTTATCGGCTAGCAGCGCTCACGAGCAGTTCTTC CASSLSASSAHEQFF
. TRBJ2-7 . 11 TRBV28 TGTGCCAGCAGTTTAGTGGACAGAGTGTTCTTC CASSLVDRVFF
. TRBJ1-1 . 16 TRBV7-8 TGTGCCAGCGGTGGGGAAGGTAGTAGGCCGAACACTGAAGCTTTCTTT CASGGEGSRPNTEAFF